The rows below give T cell receptor beta chains drawn from one sample of a study of blood T cell repertoires in COVID-19. Repertoires were generated with immunoSEQ multiplex PCR, while TCRdb's copy carries only in-frame clones and drops some. The data show over 150,000 clones, 76% seen once. Sequences were obtained from peripheral blood. These receptors were taken from a woman of 80 years or more with acute or convalescent COVID-19. CDR3s include the opening cysteine and the closing phenylalanine or tryptophan. Fields, in order: clone size, J gene, D gene, V gene, CDR3 DNA, CDR3 protein. The D gene is left open where the match is weak. Rows may omit the clone size; those that give it use once, few, many or a size class.

clone size: -; J gene: TRBJ2-2; D gene: -; V gene: TRBV18; CDR3 DNA: TGTGCCAGCTCACCAGGCGCAGGCCGTATCACCGGGGAGCTGTTTTTT; CDR3 protein: CASSPGAGRITGELFF
clone size: few; J gene: TRBJ1-2; D gene: TRBD1; V gene: TRBV2; CDR3 DNA: TGTGCCAGCAGTGAAGCGGGACAGGGGGTTAGTGGCTACACCTTC; CDR3 protein: CASSEAGQGVSGYTF
clone size: -; J gene: TRBJ1-1; D gene: TRBD1; V gene: TRBV7-8; CDR3 DNA: TGTGCCAGCAGCCTCGGGACAGGGCTGATGAGAACTGAAGCTTTCTTT; CDR3 protein: CASSLGTGLMRTEAFF
clone size: -; J gene: TRBJ1-2; D gene: TRBD1; V gene: TRBV13; CDR3 DNA: TGTGCCAGCAGCTTACGCGTAACAGGGGGCCTTGGCTACACCTTC; CDR3 protein: CASSLRVTGGLGYTF
clone size: -; J gene: TRBJ2-7; D gene: -; V gene: TRBV7-9; CDR3 DNA: TGTGCCAGCAGCTATACGGCAGGGATAAACTACGAGCAGTACTTC; CDR3 protein: CASSYTAGINYEQYF
clone size: few; J gene: TRBJ1-4; D gene: -; V gene: TRBV6-6; CDR3 DNA: TGTGCCAGCAACGATGTCCAGGGTGCAACTAATGAAAAACTGTTTTTT; CDR3 protein: CASNDVQGATNEKLFF
clone size: -; J gene: TRBJ2-2; D gene: TRBD1; V gene: TRBV5-4; CDR3 DNA: TGTGCCAGCAGCGAAGACAGGGTGAACACCGGGGAGCTGTTTTTT; CDR3 protein: CASSEDRVNTGELFF
clone size: -; J gene: TRBJ2-7; D gene: TRBD1; V gene: TRBV18; CDR3 DNA: TGTGCCAGCTCACCGGGACAGTTAAACTCCTACGAGCAGTACTTC; CDR3 protein: CASSPGQLNSYEQYF
clone size: -; J gene: TRBJ1-4; D gene: TRBD1; V gene: TRBV7-8; CDR3 DNA: TGTGCCAGCAGCCCGGGACAGATTAATGAAAAACTGTTTTTT; CDR3 protein: CASSPGQINEKLFF
clone size: -; J gene: TRBJ1-1; D gene: -; V gene: TRBV7-9; CDR3 DNA: TGTGCCAGCAGCTTAGCGCTTGGGGGGGGTACTGAAGCTTTCTTT; CDR3 protein: CASSLALGGGTEAFF
clone size: once; J gene: TRBJ2-7; D gene: TRBD2; V gene: TRBV6-5; CDR3 DNA: TGTGCCAGCAGCCATCTAGCGGCCTACGAGCAGTACTTC; CDR3 protein: CASSHLAAYEQYF
clone size: -; J gene: TRBJ2-4; D gene: TRBD2; V gene: TRBV2; CDR3 DNA: TGTGCCAGCAGTGAAGGGTGGACAGCCGGGACTAGCGGGAGCATTCAGTACTTC; CDR3 protein: CASSEGWTAGTSGSIQYF
clone size: -; J gene: TRBJ1-4; D gene: TRBD1; V gene: TRBV11-2; CDR3 DNA: TGTGCCAGCAGCTCCCCACCGGGACAGTCAACTGAAAAACTGTTTTTT; CDR3 protein: CASSSPPGQSTEKLFF
clone size: few; J gene: TRBJ1-4; D gene: -; V gene: TRBV7-7; CDR3 DNA: TGTGCCAGCAGCACAAACAGGGTGACTAATGAAAAACTGTTTTTT; CDR3 protein: CASSTNRVTNEKLFF
clone size: -; J gene: TRBJ2-3; D gene: TRBD2; V gene: TRBV9; CDR3 DNA: TGTGCCAGCAGCGTAGATATCCTAGCGGGAGGGTCAGATACGCAGTATTTT; CDR3 protein: CASSVDILAGGSDTQYF
clone size: few; J gene: TRBJ2-5; D gene: -; V gene: TRBV14; CDR3 DNA: TGTGCCAGCAGCCCAGGGGAAGTGACCCAGTACTTC; CDR3 protein: CASSPGEVTQYF
clone size: -; J gene: TRBJ2-1; D gene: TRBD2; V gene: TRBV24-1; CDR3 DNA: TGTGCCACCAGTGACCCCTCGGGCGGGAGCTCCTACAATGAGCAGTTCTTC; CDR3 protein: CATSDPSGGSSYNEQFF
clone size: -; J gene: TRBJ2-1; D gene: TRBD2; V gene: TRBV7-3; CDR3 DNA: TGTGCCAGCAGCTCAGGACTAGCGGGGGAGTCCTACAATGAGCAGTTCTTC; CDR3 protein: CASSSGLAGESYNEQFF
clone size: once; J gene: TRBJ1-5; D gene: TRBD1; V gene: TRBV6-6; CDR3 DNA: TGTGCCAGCAACCAAAACAGGGGCAGCCTCGATCAGCCCCAGCATTTT; CDR3 protein: CASNQNRGSLDQPQHF
clone size: -; J gene: TRBJ1-2; D gene: TRBD1; V gene: TRBV6-5; CDR3 DNA: TGTGCCAGCAGTAGACAGGGGGACTATGGCTACACCTTC; CDR3 protein: CASSRQGDYGYTF
clone size: -; J gene: TRBJ1-4; D gene: -; V gene: TRBV29-1; CDR3 DNA: TGCAGTGCCCTCTACAGGCTCCCGAATGAAAAACTGTTTTTT; CDR3 protein: CSALYRLPNEKLFF
clone size: -; J gene: TRBJ2-3; D gene: TRBD2; V gene: TRBV18; CDR3 DNA: TGTGCCAGCTCACCGGGACTAGCGGGAGTAATGGCAGATACGCAGTATTTT; CDR3 protein: CASSPGLAGVMADTQYF
clone size: -; J gene: TRBJ2-3; D gene: TRBD2; V gene: TRBV7-3; CDR3 DNA: TGTGCCAGCAGCTTAACCGGGACGGGTGAGCGGGGGGGCCTGGCAGATACGCAGTATTTT; CDR3 protein: CASSLTGTGERGGLADTQYF
clone size: -; J gene: TRBJ1-6; D gene: -; V gene: TRBV5-6; CDR3 DNA: TGTGCCAGCAGCTTCGCTCCGAGCTCCTATAATTCACCCCTCCACTTT; CDR3 protein: CASSFAPSSYNSPLHF
clone size: -; J gene: TRBJ1-3; D gene: -; V gene: TRBV10-3; CDR3 DNA: TGTGCCATCAGTGAGCCGGAGGGCGCCAGCTCTGGAAACACCATATATTTT; CDR3 protein: CAISEPEGASSGNTIYF
clone size: -; J gene: TRBJ1-2; D gene: TRBD1; V gene: TRBV5-1; CDR3 DNA: TGCGCCAGCAGCTTGGGGGACAGGGGCCAAGGAGGCTATGGCTACACCTTC; CDR3 protein: CASSLGDRGQGGYGYTF
clone size: -; J gene: TRBJ2-1; D gene: TRBD2; V gene: TRBV6-2/TRBV6-3; CDR3 DNA: TGTGCCAGCAGCCCCGGGGGGGGGTTTAACAATGAGCAGTTCTTC; CDR3 protein: CASSPGGGFNNEQFF
clone size: -; J gene: TRBJ1-5; D gene: -; V gene: TRBV5-1; CDR3 DNA: TGCGCCAGCAGCTTGGAGGGGGACGTAAGTCAGCCCCAGCATTTT; CDR3 protein: CASSLEGDVSQPQHF
clone size: -; J gene: TRBJ2-3; D gene: TRBD2; V gene: TRBV5-1; CDR3 DNA: TGCGCCAGCAGCCCACTAGCGGGAAGCACAGATACGCAGTATTTT; CDR3 protein: CASSPLAGSTDTQYF
clone size: -; J gene: TRBJ2-1; D gene: TRBD1; V gene: TRBV4-2; CDR3 DNA: TGTGCCAGCAGCAAGGCAGGGGGCTTTGACAATGAGCAGTTCTTC; CDR3 protein: CASSKAGGFDNEQFF
clone size: -; J gene: TRBJ2-7; D gene: -; V gene: TRBV7-9; CDR3 DNA: TGTGCCAGCAACGAGGGACACCTTGAATGGTACGAGCAGTACTTC; CDR3 protein: CASNEGHLEWYEQYF
clone size: few; J gene: TRBJ1-6; D gene: -; V gene: TRBV28; CDR3 DNA: TGTGCCAGCTTTCGGGGTAGCTCCTATAATTCACCCCTCCACTTT; CDR3 protein: CASFRGSSYNSPLHF
clone size: -; J gene: TRBJ1-2; D gene: TRBD1; V gene: TRBV4-3; CDR3 DNA: TGCGCCAGCAGCCACTCCTTGACAGGGACTCTCAAGTATGGCTACACCTTC; CDR3 protein: CASSHSLTGTLKYGYTF
clone size: -; J gene: TRBJ1-5; D gene: -; V gene: TRBV18; CDR3 DNA: TGTGCCAGCTCCCCAGGAGGGAATCAGCCCCAGCATTTT; CDR3 protein: CASSPGGNQPQHF
clone size: -; J gene: TRBJ2-2; D gene: TRBD1; V gene: TRBV6-5; CDR3 DNA: TGTGCCAGCACTGGAACAGGGGTCACCGGGGAGCTGTTTTTT; CDR3 protein: CASTGTGVTGELFF
clone size: few; J gene: TRBJ2-7; D gene: -; V gene: TRBV5-1; CDR3 DNA: TGCGCCAGCAGTCAGGGCCCTTTGAACGAGCAGTACTTC; CDR3 protein: CASSQGPLNEQYF
clone size: once; J gene: TRBJ1-1; D gene: TRBD1; V gene: TRBV18; CDR3 DNA: TGTGCCAGCTCACCCGGACAGGGAGAAGCTTTCTTT; CDR3 protein: CASSPGQGEAFF
clone size: once; J gene: TRBJ2-3; D gene: -; V gene: TRBV3-1/TRBV3-2; CDR3 DNA: TGTGCCAGCAGCCCTGAGACCCGCAGGGCAGATACGCAGTATTTT; CDR3 protein: CASSPETRRADTQYF
clone size: once; J gene: TRBJ1-2; D gene: TRBD1; V gene: TRBV6-5; CDR3 DNA: TGTGCCTCAAAGACAGGGCCAGGGGGTGGCTACACCTTC; CDR3 protein: CASKTGPGGGYTF
clone size: -; J gene: TRBJ2-2; D gene: TRBD2; V gene: TRBV6-5; CDR3 DNA: TGTGCCAGCAGTTCTAGCGGGGGCCCCACCGGGGAGCTGTTTTTT; CDR3 protein: CASSSSGGPTGELFF
clone size: -; J gene: TRBJ1-1; D gene: -; V gene: TRBV2; CDR3 DNA: TGTGCCAGCAGTGAACTTTCGCCTATGAACACTGAAGCTTTCTTT; CDR3 protein: CASSELSPMNTEAFF
clone size: -; J gene: TRBJ2-5; D gene: -; V gene: TRBV24-1; CDR3 DNA: TGTGCCACCAGTGATTCCCGGAGAGGGACCCAGTACTTC; CDR3 protein: CATSDSRRGTQYF
clone size: -; J gene: TRBJ2-5; D gene: -; V gene: TRBV24-1; CDR3 DNA: TGTGCCACCAGTTCGGGGGAGACCCAGTACTTC; CDR3 protein: CATSSGETQYF
clone size: many; J gene: TRBJ2-7; D gene: TRBD2; V gene: TRBV6-5; CDR3 DNA: TGTGCCAGCCGGCGGGAGATTGGGTACGAGCAGTACTTC; CDR3 protein: CASRREIGYEQYF
clone size: few; J gene: TRBJ2-2; D gene: TRBD2; V gene: TRBV24-1; CDR3 DNA: TGTGCCACCAGCACCGGGACTAGCGGGCCAAAAAACACCGGGGAGCTGTTTTTT; CDR3 protein: CATSTGTSGPKNTGELFF
clone size: -; J gene: TRBJ1-5; D gene: -; V gene: TRBV11-2; CDR3 DNA: TGTGCCAGCAGCTTATATGAAGGGGCCGGTCAGCCCCAGCATTTT; CDR3 protein: CASSLYEGAGQPQHF
clone size: -; J gene: TRBJ2-5; D gene: TRBD2; V gene: TRBV5-1; CDR3 DNA: TGCGCCAGCAGCTTATCAACGGGGGGGCTGGGAGAGACCCAGTACTTC; CDR3 protein: CASSLSTGGLGETQYF
clone size: -; J gene: TRBJ2-2; D gene: TRBD2; V gene: TRBV2; CDR3 DNA: TGTGCCAGCAGATTCGGGAGGGCCGGGGAGCTGTTTTTT; CDR3 protein: CASRFGRAGELFF
clone size: -; J gene: TRBJ1-1; D gene: -; V gene: TRBV13; CDR3 DNA: TGTGCCAGCAGCTTGAGTTCTAATGATGTGGAAGCTTTCTTT; CDR3 protein: CASSLSSNDVEAFF
clone size: -; J gene: TRBJ2-1; D gene: TRBD2; V gene: TRBV3-1/TRBV3-2; CDR3 DNA: TGTGCCAGCAGCCAAGACGCTAGCGGGGGATCCTACAATGAGCAGTTCTTC; CDR3 protein: CASSQDASGGSYNEQFF
clone size: -; J gene: TRBJ2-5; D gene: -; V gene: TRBV7-8; CDR3 DNA: TGTGCCAGCAGTATTGGGGGGAGTAAAGAGACCCAGTACTTC; CDR3 protein: CASSIGGSKETQYF
clone size: -; J gene: TRBJ2-7; D gene: TRBD1; V gene: TRBV3-1/TRBV3-2; CDR3 DNA: TGTGCCAGCAGCCACCGGGCCGGGACAGGGCCTCTCGAGCAGTACTTC; CDR3 protein: CASSHRAGTGPLEQYF
clone size: few; J gene: TRBJ1-2; D gene: -; V gene: TRBV12-3/TRBV12-4; CDR3 DNA: TGTGCCAGCAGCCTCCAGGGCTATGGCTACACCTTC; CDR3 protein: CASSLQGYGYTF
clone size: -; J gene: TRBJ2-7; D gene: -; V gene: TRBV5-1; CDR3 DNA: TGCGCCAGCAGCTCGACGCCTAGTGGCGAGCAGTACTTC; CDR3 protein: CASSSTPSGEQYF
clone size: -; J gene: TRBJ1-1; D gene: -; V gene: TRBV6-5; CDR3 DNA: TGTGCCAGCAGTTCCCATGCGGTGGCTTTCTTT; CDR3 protein: CASSSHAVAFF
clone size: -; J gene: TRBJ2-1; D gene: TRBD1; V gene: TRBV7-9; CDR3 DNA: TGTGCCAGCAGCACCAGGCTCGGGCAGGGGGCGCCCAATGAGCAGTTCTTC; CDR3 protein: CASSTRLGQGAPNEQFF
clone size: once; J gene: TRBJ2-3; D gene: TRBD1; V gene: TRBV5-1; CDR3 DNA: TGCGCCAGCAGCTTGGTTCCCCCCGGGACAGCTAGCACAGATACGCAGTATTTT; CDR3 protein: CASSLVPPGTASTDTQYF
clone size: -; J gene: TRBJ2-1; D gene: TRBD2; V gene: TRBV10-3; CDR3 DNA: TGTGCCATCAGAGGAAGCGGGAGGGAGATTGAGCAGTTCTTC; CDR3 protein: CAIRGSGREIEQFF
clone size: -; J gene: TRBJ2-1; D gene: -; V gene: TRBV19; CDR3 DNA: TGTGCCAGTAGTAGCTCTCCCGAGTTGCGGAGTAAATTCTTC; CDR3 protein: CASSSSPELRSKFF